The entry that follows covers one T cell receptor beta chain sequence. The sample originates from a study of blood T cell repertoires in COVID-19. The overall study: COVID-19 samples collected from the United States, Italy and Spain covered acute and convalescent phases. PBMCs, B-cell-depleted T cells, or T cells provided the cDNA or gDNA that made up the material.

Under the authors' procedure: Estimated nucleated cell counts came from reference gene primer amplification. The method was immunoSEQ multiplex PCR; TCRdb's version includes in-frame clones alone and lacks a portion of them. The D gene and trimming were derived from the DNA, and the V and J assignments and clone size from that table. The sample has approximately 80,000 clones, about 91% seen once. The receptor was isolated from a woman older than 75 with acute or convalescent COVID-19. The specimen sequenced was peripheral blood.

CDR3 residues: CASSVGAGNTDTQYF. CDR3 sequence (DNA): TGTGCCAGCAGCGTAGGGGCAGGGAACACAGATACGCAGTATTTT. The chain carries TRBV9 and TRBJ2-3, with D possibly matching TRBD1 (5 bases). The germline gives CDR1 SGDLS, CDR2 YYNGEE. Trimming removed 0 bases from V and 2 bases from J, with 10 bases in between. The CDR3 contains 15 residues.